This paragraph reports one T cell receptor (beta chain). The data stem from a study of blood T cell repertoires in COVID-19. Study in general: From the United States, Italy and Spain came samples of acute and convalescent COVID-19. Sample material is recorded as cDNA or gDNA derived from T cells, B-cell-depleted T cells, or PBMCs.

V was clipped by 2 bases and J by 4 bases; unmatched bases: 0. Germline CDR1 SGHNT, CDR2 YENEEA. This CDR3 is 14 amino acids long. Methods used by the authors: Amplifying reference gene primers gave estimates of nucleated cell counts. Assay used: immunoSEQ multiplex PCR; TCRdb lists only in-frame clones, some missing. Clone size and V and J calls were adopted from that table, with D and trimming inferred from the DNA. The top ten hold more than 0.55% of the sample, which has around 250,000 clones, nearly 90% seen once. Input material: peripheral blood. This chain links TRBV11-3 with TRBJ2-2; TRBD1 matches at 8 bases. This TCR derives from a human donor in a cohort sampled during active COVID-19. CDR3 amino acids: CASSLTGGTGELFF. In nucleotides, the CDR3 is TGTGCCAGCAGCTTAACAGGGGGCACCGGGGAGCTGTTTTTT.